This TCR beta chain was identified during a study of blood T cell repertoires in COVID-19. Overall study: Acute and convalescent COVID-19 specimens originated in the United States, Italy and Spain.

In the original analysis: Amplification from reference gene primers served as the basis for estimated nucleated cell counts. TCRdb's table, derived via immunoSEQ multiplex PCR, lists solely in-frame clones and lacks some. Clone size and V and J calls were adopted from that table, with D and trimming inferred from the DNA. Among roughly 260,000 clones listed, more than 75% were seen once. Participants were aged about 18 to 89 years from some 24 US areas. CDR1 and CDR2 (germline): MNHEY, SMNVEV (reference sequence). This CDR3 region has 15 residues. The V gene lost 2 bases and the J gene lost 1 base, with 11 bases spanning the gap.

J is TRBJ2-5 and V is TRBV27, with D possibly matching TRBD2 (5 bases). This TCR derives from a woman between 18 and 30 years old who had recovered from COVID-19. Material: PBMCs or T cells enriched from blood (not recorded which). The CDR3 sequence is CASSLGLATQETQYF. The CDR3 DNA is TGTGCCAGCAGTTTAGGGCTAGCAACCCAAGAGACCCAGTACTTC.